The 15 T cell receptor beta chains below all came from one sample that was sequenced in a study of regulatory T cells in long-lasting Graves disease. The time point is: persistent/refractory GD, antithyroid drugs over 5 years with positive TRAb. With RNA extracted from PBMCs as input, the TCR library was made. Relying on iRepertoire HTBI primers and Arm-PCR of CDR3 regions, the team built TCR beta libraries. TCRdb analysed the multiplex PCR reads with MiXCR anew, one entry per CDR3 protein. The data hold about 470,000 distinct CDR3 sequences, with about a fifth observed a single time. Sequenced here: peripheral blood mononuclear cells (PBMCs), sampled when the disease was refractory, from a patient treated with antithyroid drugs. All receptors derive from a female donor with Graves disease.

This clonotype occurred a few times. The chain is built from TRBV20-1 and TRBJ2-5; D perhaps matches TRBD1 (6 bases). Germline CDR1 is DFQATT and CDR2 is SNEGSKA (reference sequence). The V end was cut by 6 bases, the J end by 2 bases, with 16 bases between. This CDR3 spans 14 amino acids. CDR3 loop: CSASGQNLQETQYF. The CDR3 coding sequence is TGCAGTGCAAGCGGACAGAACCTTCAAGAGACCCAGTACTTC.

This clonotype was seen at least ten times. The chain joins TRBV12-3 or TRBV12-4 to TRBJ1-2, with 7 bases that match TRBD1. Losses at the gene ends were 5 bases for V and 4 bases for J; bases not matched to a gene: 7. The CDR3 contains 14 residues. CDR3 bases: TGTGCCAGCAGTCTAGGGGGGGACAGCTATGGCTACACCTTC. This sequence encodes CASSLGGDSYGYTF.

This chain connects TRBV20-1 to TRBJ2-2; 11 bases align to TRBD2. Per the germline V gene, CDR1 is DFQATT and CDR2 is SNEGSKA (reference sequence). The CDR3 is made up of 15 amino acids. The CDR3 nucleotides read TGCAGCCTACTAGCGGGGGACCCCAACACCGGGGAGCTGTTTTTT. Translated: CSLLAGDPNTGELFF.

V gene TRBV19 combines with J gene TRBJ2-5; a possible D gene is TRBD1 (5 bases). V was trimmed by 5 bases and J by 2 bases, leaving 9 bases between them. Per the germline V gene, CDR1 is LNHDA and CDR2 is SQIVND (reference sequence). This CDR3 spans 13 amino acids. Written as DNA, the CDR3 is TGTGCCAGTAGTGTGACAGCTCAAGAGACCCAGTACTTC. Residues: CASSVTAQETQYF.

This chain joins TRBV5-1 and TRBJ1-1; 7 positions agree with TRBD1. Germline CDR1 reads SGHRS; CDR2 reads YFSETQ. The CDR3 has 18 amino acids. V dropped 3 bases and J dropped 4; count of bases not matched to a gene: 18. The CDR3 spells CASSWETGNWYSGTEAFF. The CDR3 nucleotides read TGCGCCAGCAGCTGGGAGACAGGGAATTGGTATTCGGGCACTGAAGCTTTCTTT.

This clonotype has a count of ten or more. This sequence joins TRBV6-2 or TRBV6-3 and TRBJ1-2; weak D call: TRBD1 (5 bases). This CDR3 region has 13 residues. Trimming removed 2 bases at V and 8 bases at J, with 12 bases between. Looked up from germline, CDR1 is MNHEY and CDR2 is SVGEGT. CDR3 sequence: CASSYEGLRGYTF. CDR3 bases: TGTGCCAGCAGTTACGAGGGGCTCCGAGGCTACACCTTC.

This clonotype was recorded a few times. This chain links TRBV7-9 with TRBJ2-2; 9 bases match TRBD1. Germline trimming cut 5 bases from V and 6 bases from J; bases unmatched to any gene: 7. The CDR3 length is 15 residues. Per the germline V gene, CDR1 is SEHNR and CDR2 is FQNEAQ (reference sequence). Here the CDR3 DNA reads TGTGCCAGCAGCCTCGACAGGGGGAATGCCGGGGAGCTGTTTTTT. Translation: CASSLDRGNAGELFF.

In its sample, this clonotype was seen a few times. This chain joins TRBV3-1 and TRBJ1-2; 9 nucleotides line up with TRBD1. The CDR3 has 15 residues. Germline CDR1 and CDR2: LGHDT and YNNKEL (reference sequence). The junction had 7 bases not matched to a gene; V was cut back by 2 bases and J by 6 bases. Written as DNA, the CDR3 is TGTGCCAGCAGCCAAACCGGGACAGGGACCGATGGCTACACCTTC. Translating gives CASSQTGTGTDGYTF. Complete variable domain (other parts from reference TRBV3-1 and TRBJ1-2): DTAVSQTPKYLVTQMGNDKSIKCEQNLGHDTMYWYKQDSKKFLKIMFSYNNKELIINETVPNRFSPKSPDKAHLNLHINSLELGDSAVYFCASSQTGTGTDGYTFGSGTRLTVV.

This clonotype was observed a handful of times. The chain combines TRBV27 with TRBJ1-5, with TRBD1 as a possible D gene (5 bases). Germline V gene sequence: CDR1 MNHEY, CDR2 SMNVEV (reference sequence). The CDR3 covers 16 residues. Trimming took off 5 bases at V and 4 bases at J, with 18 bases between the two ends. In DNA, the CDR3 is TGTGCCAGCAGTGATATTGCACGGGACGTTAATCAGCCCCAGCATTTT. This codes for CASSDIARDVNQPQHF.

This clonotype was counted at least ten times. The V and J genes are TRBV12-3 or TRBV12-4 and TRBJ1-1; D gene uncertain. Deletions cut 3 bases from V and 1 base from J, with 6 bases between. The CDR3 runs to 13 residues. CDR3 coding DNA: TGTGCCAGCAGTTTCGCAGAGAACACTGAAGCTTTCTTT. Amino acids: CASSFAENTEAFF.

This clonotype was detected only a few times. J is TRBJ1-3 and V is TRBV20-1, with a weak D call TRBD1 (5 bases). The ends were cut back, 5 bases at V and 3 bases at J, with 11 bases in the middle. Per the germline V gene, CDR1 is DFQATT and CDR2 is SNEGSKA (reference sequence). This CDR3 region has 13 residues. CDR3 DNA: TGCAGTGCTTCCAGGGTCTTTGGAAACACCATATATTTT. Translating it yields CSASRVFGNTIYF.

The chain joins TRBV6-1 to TRBJ1-1; 9 positions match TRBD1. The CDR3 covers 13 residues. Per the germline V gene, CDR1 is MNHNS and CDR2 is SASEGT. Trimming removed 8 bases from V and 1 base from J; junction bases left unmatched: 2. The CDR3 DNA reads TGTGCCAGCCAACAGGGGGCGAACACTGAAGCTTTCTTT. It yields the protein CASQQGANTEAFF.

This clonotype has only a few counts. The chain joins TRBV28 to TRBJ2-2, with 8 positions matching TRBD2. The V segment lost 6 bases and the J segment 1 base; nucleotides outside the gene matches: 10. CDR3 length: 17 amino acids. The V gene's germline CDR1 is MDHEN and CDR2 SYDVKM. CDR3 nucleotides: TGTGCCAGCAGATACTTAAGGAGCGGGGGGAACACCGGGGAGCTGTTTTTT. Amino acid sequence: CASRYLRSGGNTGELFF.

The chain uses TRBV4-1 and TRBJ2-7; D gene uncertain. Trimming removed 0 bases at V and 1 base at J, with 13 bases between. The CDR3 runs 16 residues. Germline-derived CDR1 and CDR2 are MGHRA and YSYEKL. The CDR3 region has the DNA TGCGCCAGCAGCCAAGATCTGGGCGGAACATCCTACGAGCAGTACTTC. Its protein product is CASSQDLGGTSYEQYF.

This clonotype was counted many times. This chain joins TRBV7-2 and TRBJ2-7, with 7 bases fitting TRBD2. V dropped 2 bases and J dropped 3; count of bases not matched to a gene: 4. Germline values: CDR1 SGHTA, CDR2 FQGNSA. The CDR3 length is 14 residues. CDR3 nucleotides: TGTGCCAGCAGCTTACTCGCTAGCGGCTACGAGCAGTACTTC. It is translated as CASSLLASGYEQYF.